This entry concerns a single T cell receptor (beta chain). The data were obtained in a study of blood T cell repertoires in COVID-19. Study summary: Sites across the United States, Italy and Spain contributed samples from acute and convalescent COVID-19. PBMCs, B-cell-depleted T cells, or T cells were the source of the cDNA or gDNA that made up the material.

As handled by the study authors: Amplification with reference gene primers provided the estimates of nucleated cell counts. Generated by immunoSEQ multiplex PCR, the TCRdb table keeps only in-frame clones and is missing some. The V and J calls and clone size are taken from that table; D and trimming were inferred from the DNA. The table shows hundreds of thousands of clones, with around 84% occurring only once. Trimming pared 4 bases from V and 3 bases from J, leaving 6 bases between. The germline V gene has CDR1 DFQATT and CDR2 SNEGSKA (reference sequence). CDR3 length: 11 residues. The TCR sequence derives from a woman at least 80 years old with active or convalescent COVID-19. The chain carries TRBV20-1 and TRBJ1-2; no clear D gene. Specimen: peripheral blood. The CDR3 loop reads CSATSDYGYTF. DNA for the CDR3: TGCAGTGCTACCAGTGACTATGGCTACACCTTC.